These 22 T cell receptor beta chains were all obtained from the same sample, sequenced in a study of cytomegalovirus exposure and HLA in healthy donors. This table comes from immunoSEQ multiplex PCR, and its TCRdb copy is limited to in-frame clones, with some not included. The data hold 170,000 or so clones, with approximately 84% observed a single time. The sample was PBMCs. These receptors were collected from a woman under 30 in good health and CMV-seropositive.

The gene calls are TRBV6-5 and TRBJ2-4; possibly TRBD1 for D (5 bases). The germline V and J ends were trimmed by 5 bases and 2 bases, with 10 bases remaining between them. The length of the CDR3 is 14 residues. CDR1 is MNHEY, CDR2 SVGAGI, per germline. CDR3 DNA sequence: TGTGCCAGCAGTCCCAGGGTCCCCAAAAACATTCAGTACTTC. Amino acid sequence: CASSPRVPKNIQYF.

CDR3 bases: TGTGCCAGCAGTGAAAGACAGGAACTTAACTATGGCTACACCTTC. Its translation: CASSERQELNYGYTF. This chain uses TRBV2 with TRBJ1-2; maybe TRBD1 (6 bases). Germline CDR1 SNHLY, CDR2 FYNNEI. The ends were cut back, 2 bases at V and 1 base at J, with 11 bases in the middle. This CDR3 spans 15 amino acids. Complete variable domain (other parts from reference TRBV2 and TRBJ1-2): EPEVTQTPSHQVTQMGQEVILRCVPISNHLYFYWYRQILGQKVEFLVSFYNNEISEKSEIFDDQFSVERPDGSNFTLKIRSTKLEDSAMYFCASSERQELNYGYTFGSGTRLTVV.

The CDR3 nucleotides read TGTGCCATCAGTAATCCCGGGACAGGGGTTTACGAGCAGTACTTC. Protein sequence: CAISNPGTGVYEQYF. The chain is built from TRBV10-3 and TRBJ2-7, with 10 bases fitting TRBD1. V gave up 5 bases and J gave up 4 bases; unmatched junction bases: 8. This CDR3 comprises 15 residues. Per germline, CDR1 ENHRY and CDR2 SYGVKD.

The chain has TRBV29-1 and TRBJ1-1; D perhaps matches TRBD1 (5 bases). Per the germline V gene, CDR1 is SQVTM and CDR2 is ANQGSEA. The CDR3 runs to 13 residues. Trimming cost V 6 bases and J 6 bases, with 17 bases left between them. CDR3 bases: TGCAGCGTGACGCCGGCGCGGGGCGCTGAAGCTTTCTTT. Amino acid sequence: CSVTPARGAEAFF.

This clone came up many times. The CDR3 sequence: CASSEGAGSYEQYF. The CDR3, as DNA: TGTGCCAGCAGTGAAGGGGCCGGCTCCTACGAGCAGTACTTC. The V and J genes are TRBV6-1 and TRBJ2-7; D is ambiguous. Germline-derived CDR1 and CDR2 are MNHNS and SASEGT. V dropped 1 base and J dropped 0 bases, with 7 bases sitting between them. The CDR3 has 14 residues.

V gene TRBV2 combines with J gene TRBJ2-5; TRBD2 matches 14 bases. Germline lookup yields CDR1 SNHLY and CDR2 FYNNEI. The CDR3 is 15 residues long. J lost 5 bases, V lost 9 bases, and 8 bases had no gene match. The CDR3 DNA follows: TGTGCCAGGGGACTAGCGGGGGTTATGAACGAGACCCAGTACTTC. Translating gives CARGLAGVMNETQYF.

V usage is TRBV5-1 and J usage is TRBJ1-3, with TRBD1 identical over 7 bases. The J segment lost 4 bases and the V segment lost 4 bases, leaving 8 bases of the junction unmatched. CDR3 length: 15 residues. From germline, CDR1 is SGHRS and CDR2 YFSETQ. The CDR3, as DNA: TGCGCCAGCAGCCCCTACAGGGGCACCGGAAACACCATATATTTT. Amino acid sequence: CASSPYRGTGNTIYF.

The chain couples TRBV5-4 to TRBJ1-2, with 9 bases matching TRBD1. CDR3 length: 15 amino acids. The J segment lost 4 bases and the V segment lost 3 bases, leaving 7 bases of the junction unmatched. Germline lookup yields CDR1 SGHNT and CDR2 YYREEE (reference sequence). CDR3 amino acids: CASSSSTGGIYGYTF. The CDR3 bases are TGTGCCAGCAGCTCCTCGACAGGGGGTATCTATGGCTACACCTTC.

This clone was recorded a few times. This chain uses TRBV4-1 with TRBJ1-5, with D unclear. The CDR3 is 16 amino acids. Germline CDR1 reads MGHRA; CDR2 reads YSYEKL. The V gene lost 0 bases and the J gene lost 11 bases, with 20 bases spanning the gap. The CDR3 is CASSQEPKLELSAQHF. CDR3 in DNA: TGCGCCAGCAGCCAAGAACCGAAGTTGGAACTATCAGCCCAGCATTTT.

The rearrangement uses TRBV29-1 and TRBJ1-2; maybe TRBD1 (5 bases). This CDR3 has 11 amino acids. Trimming removed 6 bases at V and 6 bases at J, with 11 bases between. CDR1 is SQVTM and CDR2 is ANQGSEA in the germline V gene. CDR3 amino acids: CSVLQGHGYTF. In nucleotides, the CDR3 is TGCAGCGTCCTTCAGGGCCATGGCTACACCTTC.

V and J are TRBV5-5 and TRBJ1-2; no clear D. This CDR3 has 20 residues. V gave up 0 bases and J gave up 2 bases, with 26 bases separating them. Germline CDR1 and CDR2: SGHKS and YYEKEE (reference sequence). The CDR3 here is CASSLGPDDRNYIKNYGYTF. CDR3 nucleotide sequence: TGTGCCAGCAGCTTGGGGCCTGACGACCGAAACTACATTAAAAACTATGGCTACACCTTC. The complete variable domain, with remaining parts taken from reference TRBV5-5 and TRBJ1-2, reads DAGVTQSPTHLIKTRGQQVTLRCSPISGHKSVSWYQQVLGQGPQFIFQYYEKEERGRGNFPDRFSARQFPNYSSELNVNALLLGDSALYLCASSLGPDDRNYIKNYGYTFGSGTRLTVV.

The V and J genes are TRBV15 and TRBJ2-7, with TRBD1 matching 8 bases. The CDR3 has 16 amino acids. V gave up 2 bases and J gave up 5 bases; unmatched junction bases: 11. Germline lookup yields CDR1 LNHNV and CDR2 YYDKDF (reference sequence). The chain's CDR3 is CATSRPPGQGSNEQYF. CDR3 nucleotide sequence: TGTGCCACCAGCAGACCTCCTGGACAGGGATCCAACGAGCAGTACTTC.

This clone was observed a single time. The CDR3 DNA reads as TGTGCCATCCGTAGTAGCGAAGGCGGGGAGCTGTTTTTT. It codes for CAIRSSEGGELFF. The V and J genes are TRBV10-3 and TRBJ2-2; D may be TRBD2 (5 bases). Between the trimmed V and J ends, which lost 8 bases and 7 bases, there was a span of 14 bases. The CDR3 runs 13 residues. Germline-derived CDR1 and CDR2 are ENHRY and SYGVKD.

The chain links TRBV27 to TRBJ1-1, with D possibly TRBD1 on 6 matching bases. The CDR3 spans 14 residues. Trimming took 7 bases from V and 7 from J, leaving 19 bases between them. The germline CDR1 and CDR2 sequences are MNHEY and SMNVEV (reference sequence). The CDR3 region is CASTRITGLGEAFF. In nucleotides, the CDR3 is TGTGCCAGCACCCGAATTACAGGGTTAGGTGAAGCTTTCTTT.

This CDR3 reads CASSLQGSGTDTQYF. DNA of the CDR3: TGTGCCAGCAGCCTCCAGGGGTCCGGCACAGATACGCAGTATTTT. V and J are TRBV7-6 and TRBJ2-3; D is possibly TRBD1 (6 bases). This CDR3 contains 15 residues. Germline V CDR1 and CDR2: SGHVS, FNYEAQ. V dropped 5 bases and J dropped 1 base, with 13 bases sitting between them.

This chain links TRBV4-1 with TRBJ2-4; 15 positions agree with TRBD2. This CDR3 is 18 amino acids long. The germline gives CDR1 MGHRA, CDR2 YSYEKL. V lost 3 bases, J lost 1 base, and 4 bases stayed unmatched. CDR3 nucleotides: TGCGCCAGCAGCCAGGGACTAGCGGGGGGCGCTGCCAAAAACATTCAGTACTTC. Amino acid sequence: CASSQGLAGGAAKNIQYF.

The gene calls are TRBV2 and TRBJ1-1; 7 bases match TRBD1. Trimming removed 5 bases from V and 1 base from J; junction bases left unmatched: 1. Germline V CDR1 and CDR2: SNHLY, FYNNEI. The CDR3 totals 13 residues. The CDR3 DNA follows: TGTGCCAGCAGTAACAGGGGGAACACTGAAGCTTTCTTT. It is translated as CASSNRGNTEAFF.

This chain joins TRBV20-1 and TRBJ2-1, with a weak D call TRBD1 (6 bases). The CDR3 runs 11 residues. Per the germline V gene, CDR1 is DFQATT and CDR2 is SNEGSKA (reference sequence). V was shortened by 6 bases and J by 9 bases, with 12 bases between the two germline ends. CDR3 residues: CSAQGRAEQFF. The CDR3, as DNA: TGCAGTGCACAGGGAAGGGCTGAGCAGTTCTTC.

J is TRBJ2-3 and V is TRBV7-2, with a tentative D call TRBD2 (6 bases). Germline V gives CDR1 SGHTA, CDR2 FQGNSA. V was cut by 5 bases and J by 2 bases, with 14 bases left in between. The length of the CDR3 is 15 residues. CDR3 nucleotide sequence: TGTGCCAGCAGCCCGTCGAGACTAGTCACAGATACGCAGTATTTT. Encoded protein: CASSPSRLVTDTQYF.

This clone was recorded once. The chain has TRBV4-3 and TRBJ1-3; the D gene is possibly TRBD1 (5 bases). V was clipped by 6 bases and J by 0 bases, with 15 bases between them. The length of the CDR3 is 16 residues. The germline V gene has CDR1 LGHNA and CDR2 YSLEER. CDR3 in amino acids: CASRGPGPSSGNTIYF. CDR3 DNA: TGCGCCAGCAGGGGGCCAGGGCCCAGCTCTGGAAACACCATATATTTT.

This clone appeared once. The V gene is TRBV7-2, the J gene TRBJ2-1, with TRBD2 matching over 14 bases. Germline CDR1 is SGHTA and CDR2 is FQGNSA. CDR3 size: 19 residues. After removal of 2 bases from V and 0 bases from J, the junction contained 6 bases not matched to a gene. In DNA form, the CDR3 reads TGTGCCAGCAGCTTATCCGGGACTAGCGGGGGCCGCTCCTACAATGAGCAGTTCTTC. It translates to CASSLSGTSGGRSYNEQFF.

The chain couples TRBV7-6 to TRBJ2-2, with 8 bases fitting TRBD1. With 4 bases clipped from V and 2 bases from J, the junction kept 6 bases outside the gene matches. The CDR3 totals 16 residues. Per the germline V gene, CDR1 is SGHVS and CDR2 is FNYEAQ. The CDR3 region has the DNA TGTGCCAGCAGCTCGTGGGGACAGGCCAACACCGGGGAGCTGTTTTTT. Its translation is CASSSWGQANTGELFF.